This TCR beta chain stems from a study of OX40 agonist ivuxolimab in advanced cancers. Looking at the study overall: There were three patients with partial responses, one having hepatocellular carcinoma and two cutaneous melanoma. Broader study findings: Partial responders dosed at 0.1-3.0 mg/kg displayed clonal expansion ranking among the lowest. Both CD4+ and CD8+ T cell populations in blood had undergone clonal expansion by week 6 at 0.1 to 3.0 mg/kg.

In germline, CDR1 is SGHTA, CDR2 FQGNSA. CDR3 length: 14 residues. V shed 1 base and J shed 4 bases, with 10 bases lying between them. With baseline, cycle 4 day 1, and cycle 7 day 1 as timepoints, blood was sampled. Profiling relied on immunoSEQ multiplex PCR, and the TCRdb table lists in-frame clones only, not all of them. This table has more than 70,000 clones, roughly 87% appearing once. For this clone: Its specificity is unknown.

The specimen comprised CD4+ or CD8+ T cells sorted from blood, sampled in a trial of the OX40 agonist ivuxolimab. The chain links TRBV7-2 to TRBJ2-5; a possible D gene is TRBD2 (6 bases). The source of this sequence is an adult with an advanced solid tumor such as melanoma, head and neck, liver or kidney cancer. The CDR3 DNA is TGTGCCAGCAGCTTAGATACTAGCTTAGAGACCCAGTACTTC. This encodes CASSLDTSLETQYF. The full variable domain, in which reference TRBV7-2 and TRBJ2-5 provide the parts outside the CDR3, is GAGVSQSPSNKVTEKGKDVELRCDPISGHTALYWYRQSLGQGLEFLIYFQGNSAPDKSGLPSDRFSAERTGGSVSTLTIQRTQQEDSAVYLCASSLDTSLETQYFGPGTRLLVL.